This T cell receptor (beta chain) was recorded in a study of cytomegalovirus exposure and HLA in healthy donors. Measured with immunoSEQ multiplex PCR; TCRdb has only the in-frame clones, and not every one. The sample shows some 120,000 clones, roughly nine tenths of them seen only once. This clone was detected only once. CDR1 is KGHSH, CDR2 LQKENI, per germline. The V and J ends lost 1 base and 2 bases, in that order; junction bases with no gene match: 9. The CDR3 covers 18 residues. The clonotype comes from a woman aged 18 to 35 in good health and CMV-seronegative. The specimen sequenced was PBMCs. The chain is built from TRBV18 and TRBJ2-3, with 10 bases fitting TRBD2. CDR3 coding DNA: TGTGCCAGCTCACCACTCGCTAGCGGGAGACCTAACACAGATACGCAGTATTTT. Translating it yields CASSPLASGRPNTDTQYF.